Below, 21 T cell receptor beta chains from the same sample are listed, as sequenced in a study of CD8 T cells in ankylosing spondylitis. TCRdb called the 5' RACE reads again in MiXCR, with one record for every CDR3 protein. Of some 130,000 distinct CDR3 sequences in the sample, about 7% were seen once. Sequencing input: blood, either unsorted or a sorted T cell fraction (not recorded which). Every receptor here comes from a female donor with ankylosing spondylitis or in good health (not recorded which).

This clonotype showed up many times. As DNA, the CDR3 is TGCAGTGCTGGAGGGGGGGCTGGCACAGATACGCAGTATTTT. Its translation is CSAGGGAGTDTQYF. The rearrangement joins TRBV20-1 to TRBJ2-3, with TRBD2 as a possible D gene (7 bases). The CDR3 is 14 residues long. V lost 5 bases and J 1 base, leaving 13 bases between the germline ends. The germline V gene encodes CDR1 DFQATT and CDR2 SNEGSKA (reference sequence).

The table lists this clonotype with many counts. The chain combines TRBV3-1 with TRBJ2-2, with 9 bases matching TRBD1. This CDR3 contains 20 residues. J lost 0 bases, V lost 0 bases, and 11 bases had no gene match. Germline V gene sequence: CDR1 LGHDT, CDR2 YNNKEL (reference sequence). The CDR3 protein is CASSQDFRIGQGTNTGELFF. The CDR3 nucleotides are TGTGCCAGCAGCCAAGATTTTCGTATCGGACAGGGGACGAACACCGGGGAGCTGTTTTTT.

Ten or more counts support this clonotype. V gene TRBV7-8 combines with J gene TRBJ1-1; D perhaps matches TRBD1 (6 bases). The CDR3 sequence is 14 residues long. Germline V CDR1 and CDR2: SGHVS, FQNEAQ. The V end lost 5 bases, the J end lost 0 bases, and 10 bases lay between the germline ends. For the CDR3, the DNA is TGTGCCAGCAGCCTCGGACAGATGAACACTGAAGCTTTCTTT. It is translated as CASSLGQMNTEAFF.

Many counts were recorded for this clonotype. The chain recombines TRBV21-1 with TRBJ1-1; TRBD1, the D gene given by the table, was not confirmed from the DNA. TRBV21-1 is marked as a pseudogene. This CDR3 comprises 17 residues. The CDR3, as DNA: TGTGCCAGCACAAAACAGCTCGGAGCAGGGATGAACACTGAAGCTTTCTTT. This translates into CASTKQLGAGMNTEAFF.

Ten or more counts support this clonotype. This chain connects TRBV5-5 to TRBJ2-1, with D perhaps TRBD1 or TRBD2 (6 bases each). The germline V and J ends were trimmed by 4 bases and 9 bases, with 20 bases remaining between them. The CDR3 spans 15 residues. Germline CDR1 reads SGHKS; CDR2 reads YYEKEE (reference sequence). In DNA form, the CDR3 reads TGTGCCAGCAGCGACAATACGGGGGCTCTTGTTGAGCAGTTCTTC. Amino acid sequence: CASSDNTGALVEQFF.

This chain uses TRBV4-2 with TRBJ2-7; D might be TRBD1 (6 bases). The CDR3 is 15 amino acids. V was clipped by 3 bases and J by 0 bases, with 12 bases between them. Looked up from germline, CDR1 is LGHNA and CDR2 is YNFKEQ. The CDR3 region has the DNA TGTGCCAGCAGCCAGACAGGTGGCAGCTCCTACGAGCAGTACTTC. The encoded protein is CASSQTGGSSYEQYF.

This clonotype was seen a few times. The J gene is TRBJ1-4, the V gene TRBV15; TRBD1 agrees at 9 bases. V lost 0 bases to trimming and J lost 5 bases; unmatched junction nucleotides: 1. The CDR3 sequence is 15 residues long. Germline CDR1 and CDR2: LNHNV and YYDKDF (reference sequence). The CDR3 sequence is CATSREGTGNEKLFF. The DNA of the CDR3 is TGTGCCACCAGCAGAGAGGGGACAGGGAATGAAAAACTGTTTTTT.

This clonotype was found many times. This chain uses TRBV5-1 with TRBJ2-7, with D possibly TRBD2 on 6 matching bases. The CDR3 covers 14 residues. Germline assignment: CDR1 SGHRS and CDR2 YFSETQ. Trimming took off 0 bases at V and 5 bases at J, with 12 bases between the two ends. This CDR3 reads CASSLGGRSDEQYF. The CDR3 DNA reads as TGCGCCAGCAGCTTGGGAGGGAGGTCGGACGAGCAGTACTTC.

This clonotype occurred many times. V and J are TRBV7-2 and TRBJ2-5, with a possible D match to TRBD1 (5 bases). This CDR3 is 15 amino acids long. From germline, CDR1 is SGHTA and CDR2 FQGNSA. Trimming took off 3 bases at V and 4 bases at J, with 15 bases between the two ends. The CDR3 sequence is CASSLLLGPLETQYF. Here the CDR3 DNA reads TGTGCCAGCAGCTTGTTGCTGGGGCCCCTAGAGACCCAGTACTTC.

The table lists this clonotype with a few counts. V and J are TRBV7-9 and TRBJ1-1; no definite D call. V was pared by 0 bases and J by 1 base, with 12 bases between. This CDR3 contains 16 residues. The germline gives CDR1 SEHNR, CDR2 FQNEAQ (reference sequence). CDR3 loop: CASSLALEQPNTEAFF. DNA for the CDR3: TGTGCCAGCAGCTTAGCGCTCGAGCAACCGAACACTGAAGCTTTCTTT.

This chain links TRBV18 with TRBJ1-1; D uncertain. CDR3 size: 14 residues. The V end lost 5 bases, the J end lost 4 bases, and 14 bases lay between the germline ends. Germline V lookup: CDR1 KGHSH, CDR2 LQKENI. CDR3 bases: TGTGCCAGCTCATTTTCGGGCAGGACCACTGAAGCTTTCTTT. This sequence encodes CASSFSGRTTEAFF.

This clonotype was recorded many times. The V call is TRBV3-1, the J call TRBJ2-7, with D tentatively TRBD1 (6 bases). CDR3 length: 12 residues. Germline V gene lookup returns CDR1 LGHDT and CDR2 YNNKEL (reference sequence). The V end lost 8 bases, the J end lost 3 bases, and 11 bases lay between the germline ends. The CDR3 DNA is TGTGCCAGCTTCCAGGGGAGCTACGAGCAGTACTTC. It codes for CASFQGSYEQYF.

This clonotype is medium-sized in the sample. V gene TRBV20-1 combines with J gene TRBJ2-1; no clear D. The CDR3 is 11 amino acids. The V gene's germline CDR1 is DFQATT and CDR2 SNEGSKA (reference sequence). The V end lost 5 bases, the J end lost 8 bases, and 10 bases lay between the germline ends. The CDR3 loop reads CSASSIDEQFF. CDR3 DNA sequence: TGCAGTGCTTCGTCGATAGATGAGCAGTTCTTC.

This clonotype came up many times. The DNA of the CDR3 is TGCGCCAGCAGCTTGGAGGGCGAGCAGTACTTC. This translates into CASSLEGEQYF. V usage is TRBV5-1 and J usage is TRBJ2-7; D ambiguous. Deletions cut 0 bases from V and 6 bases from J, with 4 bases between. The CDR3 runs to 11 residues. CDR1 SGHRS and CDR2 YFSETQ come from the germline V gene.

CDR3 nucleotide sequence: TGTGCCTGGAGTGGGTGGCAGACGAGCACTGAAGCTTTCTTT. Residues: CAWSGWQTSTEAFF. This chain links TRBV30 with TRBJ1-1; no reliable D call. Trimming left V 1 base short and J 4 bases short, with 13 bases between. The CDR3 totals 14 residues. CDR1 and CDR2 from the germline V gene are GTSNPN and SVGIG (reference sequence).

This clonotype was counted ten times or more. The chain links TRBV7-2 to TRBJ1-1, with D possibly matching TRBD1 (5 bases). This CDR3 is 14 amino acids long. CDR1 is SGHTA, CDR2 FQGNSA, per germline. Trimming cost V 5 bases and J 1 base, with 11 bases left between them. The CDR3: CASSLDIWNTEAFF. The CDR3 nucleotides are TGTGCCAGCAGCCTGGACATTTGGAACACTGAAGCTTTCTTT. Filled out from reference TRBV7-2 and TRBJ1-1, the complete variable domain reads GAGVSQSPSNKVTEKGKDVELRCDPISGHTALYWYRQSLGQGLEFLIYFQGNSAPDKSGLPSDRFSAERTGGSVSTLTIQRTQQEDSAVYLCASSLDIWNTEAFFGQGTRLTVV.

This clonotype was seen repeatedly, ten times or more. CDR3 in DNA: TGTGCCAGCAGCTTACATGCAGGGGGCTTAGCTGAAGCTTTCTTT. Encoded protein: CASSLHAGGLAEAFF. The V and J genes are TRBV7-9 and TRBJ1-1; 8 nucleotides line up with TRBD1. The length of the CDR3 is 15 residues. The V and J ends lost 2 bases and 6 bases, in that order; junction bases with no gene match: 8. CDR1 is SEHNR, CDR2 FQNEAQ, per germline (reference sequence).

This clonotype was seen at least ten times. This chain joins TRBV6-5 and TRBJ2-7; D may be TRBD1 (6 bases). The CDR3 consists of 15 residues. Germline CDR1 and CDR2: MNHEY and SVGAGI. The V and J ends lost 2 bases and 1 base respectively, with 12 bases between them. CDR3 sequence: CASSYRQGLSYEQYF. CDR3 coding DNA: TGTGCCAGCAGTTACCGGCAGGGGCTTTCCTACGAGCAGTACTTC.

This clonotype was counted a few times. This chain joins TRBV20-1 and TRBJ1-1; D remains ambiguous. V dropped 0 bases and J dropped 10 bases, with 9 bases sitting between them. The CDR3 has 11 amino acids. Germline V gene data show CDR1 as DFQATT and CDR2 as SNEGSKA (reference sequence). CDR3 protein: CSARDRLGAFF. The CDR3 DNA follows: TGCAGTGCTAGAGACCGCTTGGGAGCTTTCTTT.

Concerning this clonotype itself: A clone one base away is much larger, so this may be a read error. The chain couples TRBV20-1 to TRBJ2-5; 9 bases are a match to TRBD1. The CDR3 covers 14 residues. The germline V gene encodes CDR1 DFQATT and CDR2 SNEGSKA (reference sequence). The CDR3 DNA reads TGCAGTGCTGGACACAGGGGGCGCAAAGAGACCCGGTACTTC. This sequence encodes CSAGHRGRKETRYF.

This clonotype was recorded many times. This chain links TRBV10-3 with TRBJ1-1, with TRBD1 identical over 9 bases. V lost 4 bases and J lost 5; bases outside the gene matches: 5. There are 14 residues in the CDR3. Germline lookup yields CDR1 ENHRY and CDR2 SYGVKD. The CDR3 DNA follows: TGTGCCATCAGTGGGGCGACAGGGGGGACTGAAGCTTTCTTT. Its translation is CAISGATGGTEAFF.